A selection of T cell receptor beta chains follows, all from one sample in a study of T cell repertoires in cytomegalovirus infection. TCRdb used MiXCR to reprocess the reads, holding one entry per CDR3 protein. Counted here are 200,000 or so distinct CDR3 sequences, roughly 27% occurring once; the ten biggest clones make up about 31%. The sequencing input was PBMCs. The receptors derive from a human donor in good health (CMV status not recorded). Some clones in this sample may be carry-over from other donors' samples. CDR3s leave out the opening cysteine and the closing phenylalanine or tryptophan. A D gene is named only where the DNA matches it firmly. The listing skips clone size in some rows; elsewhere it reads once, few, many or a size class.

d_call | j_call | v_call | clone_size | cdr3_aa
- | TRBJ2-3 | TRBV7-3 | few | ASSRGLRSTDTQY
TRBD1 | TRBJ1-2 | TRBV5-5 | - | ASSLRDRGAITDGYT
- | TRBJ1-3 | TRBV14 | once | ASSQVRSGNTIY
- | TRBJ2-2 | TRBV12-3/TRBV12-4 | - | ASILRAGTNTGELF
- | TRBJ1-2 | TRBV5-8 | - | ASSLVRGVDWYT
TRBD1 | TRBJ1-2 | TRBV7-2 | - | ASSLGLTGGRLGGYT
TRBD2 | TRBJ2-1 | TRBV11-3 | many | ASSKRGGKNEQF
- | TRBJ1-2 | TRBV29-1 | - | SAYRDDGYT
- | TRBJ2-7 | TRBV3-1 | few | ASSTQGYEQY
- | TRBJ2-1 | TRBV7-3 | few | ASSLDSGGSYNEQF
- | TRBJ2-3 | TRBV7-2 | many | ASSLSDLSTDTQY
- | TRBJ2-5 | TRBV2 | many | ASSVPQGKETQY
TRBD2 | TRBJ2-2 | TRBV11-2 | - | ASSPRLAGAIGNTGELF
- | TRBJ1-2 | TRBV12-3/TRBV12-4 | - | ASMPTNRVSGYT
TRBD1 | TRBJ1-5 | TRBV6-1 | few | ASNRGGDQPQH
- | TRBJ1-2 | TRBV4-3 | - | ASSQDLRDSYGYT
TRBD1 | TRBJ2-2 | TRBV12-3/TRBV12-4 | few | ASTSHGTGVHGELF
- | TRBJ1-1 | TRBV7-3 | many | ASSPGPENTEAF
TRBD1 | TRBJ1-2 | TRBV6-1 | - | ASRAPGQGAAGYT
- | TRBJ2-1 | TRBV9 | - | ASSVDGIGASVKQF
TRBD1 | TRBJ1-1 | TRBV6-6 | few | ASSYWGQEDYEAF
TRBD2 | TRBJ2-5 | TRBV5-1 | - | ASSLDSGGETQY
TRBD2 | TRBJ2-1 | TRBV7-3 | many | ASSPGTSEGNEQF
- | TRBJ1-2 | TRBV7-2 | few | ASSLVPTAANYGYT
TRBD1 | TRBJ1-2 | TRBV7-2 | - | ASSLDWTGASGYT
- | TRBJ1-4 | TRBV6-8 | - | ASSKSGGEGGEKPF
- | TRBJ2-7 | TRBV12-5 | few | ASGLWDLYEQY
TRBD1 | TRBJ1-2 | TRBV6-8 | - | ASSPDRVNGYT
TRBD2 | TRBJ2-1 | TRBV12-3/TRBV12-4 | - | ASSFEAGGLNEQF
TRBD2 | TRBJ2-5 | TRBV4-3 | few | ASSQDGGGQETQY
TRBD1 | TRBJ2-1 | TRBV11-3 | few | ASSWDSTYNEQF
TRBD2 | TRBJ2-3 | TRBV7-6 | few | ASSSGLAGSSTDTQY
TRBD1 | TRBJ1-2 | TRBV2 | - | ASSVTGADYGYT
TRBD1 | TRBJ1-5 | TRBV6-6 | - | ASSYRTGGNQPQH
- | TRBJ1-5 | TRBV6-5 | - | ASKRGGFYSKQPQH
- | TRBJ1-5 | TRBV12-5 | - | ASGRDQPQH
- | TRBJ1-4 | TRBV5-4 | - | ASSLSPSTNEKLF
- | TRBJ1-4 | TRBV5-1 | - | ASSSLRDGERI
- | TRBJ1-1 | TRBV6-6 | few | ASSLREDTEAF
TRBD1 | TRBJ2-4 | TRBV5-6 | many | ASSLMTGTGNIQY
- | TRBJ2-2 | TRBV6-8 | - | ASRQGTTGELF
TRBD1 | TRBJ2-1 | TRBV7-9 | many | ASSSDRGVGNEQF